Sequencing of this TCR beta chain was carried out in a study of T cell responses to AZD1222 COVID-19 vaccine. Study summary: It was second doses at about 4 or about 12 weeks that were pooled. Study conclusions and caveats: White British donors predominated, females outnumbered males, and clonal diversity was possibly underestimated. Just a handful of people given AZD1222 tested seropositive at baseline. After two AZD1222 doses, spike-specific TCR breadth and depth rose versus day 0.

The germline V gene encodes CDR1 MNHNS and CDR2 SASEGT. CDR3 length equals 18 residues. V was cut by 3 bases and J by 1 base, with 19 bases left in between. With respect to this clone: Its specificity is unknown.

Produced via immunoSEQ multiplex PCR; TCRdb's table is partial and in-frame only. Seen here are approximately 140,000 clones, around 94% observed once, and the top ten hold 1.3%. This receptor was obtained from an adult in good health. This specimen was peripheral blood, taken on day 0 of AZD1222 vaccination. This sequence joins TRBV6-1 and TRBJ2-1; D perhaps matches TRBD1 (6 bases). CDR3 region: CASSEVGVQGWSYNEQFF. CDR3 in DNA: TGTGCCAGCAGTGAGGTGGGGGTACAGGGTTGGTCCTACAATGAGCAGTTCTTC.